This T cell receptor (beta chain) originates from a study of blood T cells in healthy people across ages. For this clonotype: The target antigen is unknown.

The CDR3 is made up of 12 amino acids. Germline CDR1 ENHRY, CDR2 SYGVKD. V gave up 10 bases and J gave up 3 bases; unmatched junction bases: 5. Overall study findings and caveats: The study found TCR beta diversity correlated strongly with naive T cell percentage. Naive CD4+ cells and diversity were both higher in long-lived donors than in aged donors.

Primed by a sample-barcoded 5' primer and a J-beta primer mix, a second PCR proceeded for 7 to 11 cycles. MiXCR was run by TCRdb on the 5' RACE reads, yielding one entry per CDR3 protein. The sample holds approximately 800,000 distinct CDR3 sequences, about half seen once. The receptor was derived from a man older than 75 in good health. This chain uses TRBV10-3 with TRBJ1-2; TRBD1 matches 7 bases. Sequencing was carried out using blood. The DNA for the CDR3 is TGTGCCACCGGGGACAGCGACTATGGCTACACCTTC. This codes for CATGDSDYGYTF.